The entry below gives a single TCR beta chain sequence along with its context. The ends lost 1 base at V and 7 bases at J; junction bases unmatched: 9. Germline values: CDR1 SGDLS, CDR2 YYNGEE. This CDR3 spans 16 amino acids. The data derive from a study of blood T cell repertoires in COVID-19. Study at large: From the United States, Italy and Spain came samples of acute and convalescent COVID-19. PBMCs, B-cell-depleted T cells, or T cells provided the cDNA or gDNA that made up the material.

Original processing notes: Reference gene primers were amplified, and this amplification served to estimate nucleated cell counts. Only in-frame clones appear in the TCRdb table, and some are missing; sequencing was by immunoSEQ multiplex PCR. Clone size and the V and J calls come from that table; the DNA yielded D and trimming. The sample includes hundreds of thousands of clones, around 89% of them seen just once. The rearrangement uses TRBV9 and TRBJ2-2; 8 positions agree with TRBD2. The sequencing input was PBMCs or T cells enriched from blood (not recorded which). The clonotype originates from a woman aged 18-35 years with acute COVID-19. DNA of the CDR3: TGTGCCAGCAGCGTACTCCTCAGCGGGAGTGGCGGGGAGCTGTTTTTT. The encoded protein is CASSVLLSGSGGELFF.